This T cell receptor (beta chain) was profiled in a study of blood T cell repertoires in COVID-19. Study details: Collection of acute and convalescent COVID-19 samples took place in the United States, Italy and Spain. T cells, B-cell-depleted T cells, or PBMCs provided the cDNA or gDNA that served as material.

In the original analysis: Estimation of nucleated cell counts was performed using reference gene primer amplification. Profiling relied on immunoSEQ multiplex PCR, and the TCRdb table lists in-frame clones only, not all of them. That table is the source of V, J and clone size, and D and trimming were worked out from the DNA. The table shows around 87,000 clones, with 80% occurring only once. The CDR3 sequence is 11 residues long. V lost 4 bases to trimming and J lost 2 bases, with 3 bases between them. Germline CDR1 and CDR2: SGHNT and YYREEE (reference sequence). The rearrangement joins TRBV5-4 to TRBJ1-1; D not certain. Specimen: peripheral blood. The clonotype comes from a human donor in a cohort sampled during active COVID-19. In nucleotides, the CDR3 is TGTGCCAGCAGCCTTAACACTGAAGCTTTCTTT. This translates into CASSLNTEAFF.